The sample holds many counts of the clone carrying this T cell receptor beta chain. CDR3 length: 14 amino acids. Germline assignment: CDR1 SGHDT and CDR2 YYEEEE. The V end lost 1 base, the J end lost 10 bases, and 12 bases lay between the germline ends. These data originate in a study of T cells in Graves' hyperthyroidism and ophthalmopathy. There were TCR beta CDR3 regions amplified from RNA transcripts. The HTBI primer set was used in a first-round RT-PCR of the TCR CDR3. MiXCR was run by TCRdb on the multiplex PCR reads, yielding one entry per CDR3 protein. The data contain 300,000 to 450,000 distinct CDR3 sequences, roughly 14% of them singletons.

This receptor was taken from a woman aged 55-75 years with Graves' hyperthyroidism. This chain connects TRBV5-6 to TRBJ1-6; D call uncertain. Source material: blood. The CDR3 DNA reads as TGTGCCAGCAGCTTGCCTCCGTTGGGGTCACCCCTCCACTTT. Its protein product is CASSLPPLGSPLHF.